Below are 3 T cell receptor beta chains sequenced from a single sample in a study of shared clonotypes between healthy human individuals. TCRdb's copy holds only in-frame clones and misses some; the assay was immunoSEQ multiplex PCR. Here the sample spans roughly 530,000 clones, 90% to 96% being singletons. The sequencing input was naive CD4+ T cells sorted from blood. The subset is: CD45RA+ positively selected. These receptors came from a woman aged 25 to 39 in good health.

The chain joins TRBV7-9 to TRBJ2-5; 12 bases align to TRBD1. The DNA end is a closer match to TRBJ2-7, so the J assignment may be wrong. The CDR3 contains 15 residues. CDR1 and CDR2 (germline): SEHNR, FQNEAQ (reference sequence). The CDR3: CASSLRDRGPYEQYF. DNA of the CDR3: TGTGCCAGCAGCTTAAGGGACAGGGGGCCTTACGAGCAGTACTTC.

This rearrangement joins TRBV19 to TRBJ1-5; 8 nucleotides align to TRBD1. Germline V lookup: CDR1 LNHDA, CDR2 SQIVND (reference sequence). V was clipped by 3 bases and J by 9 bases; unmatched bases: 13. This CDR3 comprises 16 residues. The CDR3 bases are TGTGCCAGTAGTATCCGCCTGGACAGGGTTTCTCGGCCCCAGCATTTT. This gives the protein CASSIRLDRVSRPQHF.

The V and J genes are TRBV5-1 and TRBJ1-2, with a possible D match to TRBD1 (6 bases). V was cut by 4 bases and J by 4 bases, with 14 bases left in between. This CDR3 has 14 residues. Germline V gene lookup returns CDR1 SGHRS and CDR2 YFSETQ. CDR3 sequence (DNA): TGCGCCAGCAGCCCGACAGGAGACCTCTATGGCTACACCTTC. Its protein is CASSPTGDLYGYTF.